The 5 T cell receptor beta chains reported below all come from one sample, sequenced in a study of blood T cell repertoires in COVID-19. Sequencing was performed with immunoSEQ multiplex PCR; in TCRdb, only in-frame clones are kept and a portion is missing. The sample has about 200,000 clones; roughly 84% are singletons. The sample consisted of peripheral blood. The receptors stem from a man in his forties with acute or convalescent COVID-19.

This clone was seen many times. The CDR3 here is CASSKTESNEKLFF. The CDR3 DNA follows: TGTGCCAGCAGCAAGACAGAATCTAATGAAAAACTGTTTTTT. The chain recombines TRBV9 with TRBJ1-4; possibly TRBD1 for D (5 bases). CDR1 is SGDLS, CDR2 YYNGEE, per germline. Deletions cut 4 bases from V and 3 bases from J, with 10 bases between. The CDR3 extends over 14 amino acids.

The J gene is TRBJ2-5, the V gene TRBV4-1; TRBD2 agrees at 8 bases. Germline values: CDR1 MGHRA, CDR2 YSYEKL. V gave up 1 base and J gave up 7 bases; unmatched junction bases: 14. The CDR3 covers 17 residues. The CDR3 DNA sequence: TGCGCCAGCAGCCAAGGAGTTTTTAGCGGGGAACCCGGGACCCAGTACTTC. Translating gives CASSQGVFSGEPGTQYF.

This sequence joins TRBV19 and TRBJ1-1; D might be TRBD1 (6 bases). V was shortened by 1 base and J by 0 bases, with 12 bases between the two germline ends. CDR1 and CDR2 from the germline V gene are LNHDA and SQIVND (reference sequence). The CDR3 length is 16 residues. DNA of the CDR3: TGTGCCAGTAGTATAGTCGAGGACAGTTTGAACACTGAAGCTTTCTTT. This encodes CASSIVEDSLNTEAFF.

This clone appeared a few times. CDR3 protein: CASSRGQGAIATEAFF. DNA for the CDR3: TGTGCCAGCAGTCGAGGACAGGGGGCGATCGCCACTGAAGCTTTCTTT. The J gene is TRBJ1-1, the V gene TRBV6-6; 11 bases agree with TRBD1. The ends lost 5 bases at V and 4 bases at J; junction bases unmatched: 9. The germline CDR1 and CDR2 sequences are MNHNY and SVGAGI (reference sequence). CDR3 size: 16 residues.

The V gene is TRBV5-1, the J gene TRBJ1-2; the D gene is possibly TRBD1 (6 bases). The CDR3 is 14 residues long. Germline V gives CDR1 SGHRS, CDR2 YFSETQ. Trimming cost V 2 bases and J 2 bases, with 10 bases left between them. The CDR3 nucleotides are TGCGCCAGCAGCTTAGACGGGACAAACTATGGCTACACCTTC. Amino acid sequence: CASSLDGTNYGYTF.